This passage covers 21 T cell receptor beta chains from one sample sequenced in a study of shared clonotypes between healthy human individuals (TCRdb year 2020). Library preparation used the immunoSEQ multiplex PCR assay. TCRdb holds this immuneACCESS table with in-frame rearrangements only. Some clones are missing; in checked studies, unresolved V genes explain under half, and the rest has no known cause. Recorded for this sample are around 700,000 clones; under 80% of them occurred a single time. The biggest ten clones account for about 1.7% of the sample. The source material was memory CD4+ T cells sorted from blood. The cell subset or site tag for this specimen amounts to: CD45RA-negative fraction. All receptors derive from a woman in her thirties in good health.

This chain uses TRBV5-1 with TRBJ2-3, with D perhaps assigned TRBD1 or TRBD2 (6 bases each). The CDR3 contains 18 residues. Germline values: CDR1 SGHRS, CDR2 YFSETQ. The germline V and J ends were trimmed by 1 base and 6 bases, with 24 bases remaining between them. The CDR3 bases are TGCGCCAGCAGCTTGAGGAGCGCGGCGGGGTTGGGGGGCGATACGCAGTATTTT. Amino acid sequence: CASSLRSAAGLGGDTQYF.

The V gene is TRBV19, the J gene TRBJ2-1; possibly TRBD1 or TRBD2 for D (6 bases each). CDR1 and CDR2 from the germline V gene are LNHDA and SQIVND (reference sequence). CDR3 size: 15 residues. Trimming stripped 1 base from V and 5 bases from J, with 12 bases between. The CDR3 region has the DNA TGTGCCAGTAGTATAGTTCTTCGGGGGCACAATGAGCAGTTCTTC. Amino acids: CASSIVLRGHNEQFF.

This clone was detected only a few times. This chain uses TRBV5-5 with TRBJ2-4; D not resolved. Germline values: CDR1 SGHKS, CDR2 YYEKEE (reference sequence). The CDR3 is 13 amino acids. V was cut by 0 bases and J by 6 bases, with 7 bases left in between. The CDR3, as DNA: TGTGCCAGCAGCTTGGTACAGCTAAACATTCAGTACTTC. Translation: CASSLVQLNIQYF.

The gene calls are TRBV5-1 and TRBJ2-3; unclear D gene. V was pared by 0 bases and J by 3 bases, with 11 bases between. Germline CDR1 is SGHRS and CDR2 is YFSETQ. The CDR3 runs to 15 residues. CDR3 nucleotides: TGCGCCAGCAGCTTGGCCAAGCGAGGAACAGATACGCAGTATTTT. This codes for CASSLAKRGTDTQYF. Using reference TRBV5-1 and TRBJ2-3 for the parts outside the CDR3, the full variable domain is KAGVTQTPRYLIKTRGQQVTLSCSPISGHRSVSWYQQTPGQGLQFLFEYFSETQRNKGNFPGRFSGRQFSNSRSEMNVSTLELGDSALYLCASSLAKRGTDTQYFGPGTRLTVL.

The rearrangement uses TRBV29-1 and TRBJ2-1; TRBD2 is a possible D gene (5 bases). V lost 3 bases and J 9 bases, leaving 15 bases between the germline ends. The V gene's germline CDR1 is SQVTM and CDR2 ANQGSEA. The CDR3 is made up of 13 amino acids. The CDR3 nucleotides read TGCAGCGTTGAGAGAACCGAAGGAGGTGAGCAGTTCTTC. Translated, it gives CSVERTEGGEQFF.

V usage is TRBV10-2 and J usage is TRBJ1-5; D uncertain. The length of the CDR3 is 16 residues. Germline CDR1 WSHSY, CDR2 SAAADI. Trimming stripped 0 bases from V and 3 bases from J, with 12 bases between. The CDR3 DNA follows: TGCGCCAGCAGTGAGTCAAGGAGGGCCTACAATCAGCCCCAGCATTTT. It codes for CASSESRRAYNQPQHF.

The genes are TRBV28 and TRBJ1-4, with 7 bases identical to TRBD1. The V gene's germline CDR1 is MDHEN and CDR2 SYDVKM. The junction had 14 bases not matched to a gene; V was cut back by 3 bases and J by 7 bases. The CDR3 has 17 amino acids. In DNA, the CDR3 is TGTGCCAGCAGTTTCATGCGCTCTACAGGGGTAGGTGAAAAACTGTTTTTT. Translated, it gives CASSFMRSTGVGEKLFF.

The rearrangement links TRBV19 to TRBJ1-1, with 8 bases aligning to TRBD1. Germline trimming cut 5 bases from V and 5 bases from J; bases unmatched to any gene: 7. The CDR3 totals 14 residues. CDR1 is LNHDA and CDR2 is SQIVND in the germline V gene (reference sequence). The CDR3 is CASSVGQGRTEAFF. For the CDR3, the DNA is TGTGCCAGTAGTGTTGGACAGGGACGGACTGAAGCTTTCTTT.

Ten or more counts support this clone. This sequence joins TRBV7-5 and TRBJ2-3. TRBV7-5 is assigned pseudogene status. This CDR3 has 14 residues. CDR3 region: CVRSSLVGLDTQYF. CDR3 sequence (DNA): TGTGTCAGAAGCTCGCTTGTGGGGTTGGATACGCAGTATTTT.

This chain uses TRBV29-1 with TRBJ1-1; 7 bases agree with TRBD1. The CDR3 runs 12 residues. Germline V lookup: CDR1 SQVTM, CDR2 ANQGSEA. V trimming: 7 bases; J trimming: 1 base; junction bases outside the gene matches: 3. CDR3 region: CSGGQSNTEAFF. The DNA of the CDR3 is TGCAGCGGGGGACAGTCGAACACTGAAGCTTTCTTT.

This clone was detected ten times or more. The chain uses TRBV4-1 and TRBJ2-1; D unresolved. Germline V gives CDR1 MGHRA, CDR2 YSYEKL. This CDR3 comprises 15 residues. V lost 2 bases and J 2 bases, leaving 10 bases between the germline ends. The DNA for the CDR3 is TGCGCCAGCAGCCAACCGGCTTGGCCCTACAATGAGCAGTTCTTC. Residues: CASSQPAWPYNEQFF.

There are a few counts of this clone. V usage is TRBV19 and J usage is TRBJ1-5; D may be TRBD1 (6 bases). Looked up from germline, CDR1 is LNHDA and CDR2 is SQIVND (reference sequence). V was shortened by 7 bases and J by 4 bases, with 14 bases between the two germline ends. This CDR3 has 14 residues. The chain's CDR3 is CASIERQGNQPQHF. The CDR3 nucleotides are TGTGCCAGTATCGAGCGGCAGGGGAATCAGCCCCAGCATTTT.

The rearrangement links TRBV10-2 to TRBJ1-5, with 7 bases lining up with TRBD1. Germline CDR1 WSHSY, CDR2 SAAADI. Unmatched junction bases numbered 10, after V lost 6 bases and J lost 5 bases. The CDR3 has 15 residues. Here the CDR3 DNA reads TGCGCCAGCAGAAATGGGGACAGCTACTATCAGCCCCAGCATTTT. It encodes CASRNGDSYYQPQHF.

The genes are TRBV27 and TRBJ1-2, with unresolved D. V lost 5 bases to trimming and J lost 8 bases, with 21 bases between them. This CDR3 has 15 amino acids. Germline assignment: CDR1 MNHEY and CDR2 SMNVEV (reference sequence). Written as DNA, the CDR3 is TGTGCCAGCAGTCCCCGACATGGGAGTTTACTGGGCTACACCTTC. This sequence encodes CASSPRHGSLLGYTF.

V gene TRBV7-2 combines with J gene TRBJ2-7, with D perhaps matching TRBD1 (5 bases). The CDR3 consists of 15 residues. V lost 3 bases and J 2 bases, leaving 14 bases between the germline ends. Germline CDR1 is SGHTA and CDR2 is FQGNSA. CDR3 sequence: CASSFDRTRTYEQYF. The CDR3 DNA follows: TGTGCCAGCAGCTTCGACCGGACACGAACCTACGAGCAGTACTTC.

The V and J genes are TRBV5-1 and TRBJ2-7; the match to TRBD1 covers 12 bases. Germline assignment: CDR1 SGHRS and CDR2 YFSETQ. V was clipped by 3 bases and J by 4 bases; unmatched bases: 8. The CDR3 consists of 16 residues. CDR3 DNA sequence: TGCGCCAGCAGCTCCTACCGGGACAGGGGGCAGTACGAGCAGTACTTC. Translated: CASSSYRDRGQYEQYF.

This clone came up once. Other DNA sequences in this specimen translate into the identical CDR3. The rearrangement links TRBV18 to TRBJ2-1, with TRBD2 matching over 9 bases. The CDR3 is 15 amino acids. Per germline, CDR1 KGHSH and CDR2 LQKENI. J lost 4 bases, V lost 0 bases, and 1 base had no gene match. The CDR3 DNA reads as TGTGCCAGCTCACCACCTACTAGCGGGTACAATGAGCAGTTCTTC. Its protein product is CASSPPTSGYNEQFF.

V and J are TRBV15 and TRBJ2-6; D gene uncertain. V was pared by 2 bases and J by 0 bases, with 14 bases between. The CDR3 is made up of 18 amino acids. Germline V gives CDR1 LNHNV, CDR2 YYDKDF (reference sequence). CDR3: CATSRKKKQISGANVLTF. The CDR3 DNA reads TGTGCCACCAGCAGAAAGAAAAAACAGATCTCTGGGGCCAACGTCCTGACTTTC.

V is TRBV7-8 and J is TRBJ1-5, with 7 nucleotides matching TRBD1. Germline V CDR1 and CDR2: SGHVS, FQNEAQ. Germline trimming cut 5 bases from V and 7 bases from J; bases unmatched to any gene: 8. The CDR3 loop spans 14 amino acids. CDR3 sequence (DNA): TGTGCCAGCAGCCCCAGTGACAGGGTACAGCCCCAGCATTTT. As protein: CASSPSDRVQPQHF.

V usage is TRBV5-1 and J usage is TRBJ1-1, with D perhaps TRBD1 (5 bases). In germline, CDR1 is SGHRS, CDR2 YFSETQ. The V end was cut by 4 bases, the J end by 6 bases, with 10 bases between. The length of the CDR3 is 12 residues. In nucleotides, the CDR3 is TGCGCCAGCAGCCCTGGACACCCTGAAGCTTTCTTT. Translation gives CASSPGHPEAFF.

This clone has just a few counts. This chain connects TRBV20-1 to TRBJ2-5; D uncertain. From germline, CDR1 is DFQATT and CDR2 SNEGSKA (reference sequence). The CDR3 extends over 11 amino acids. Trimming removed 6 bases from V and 5 bases from J, with 10 bases in between. The CDR3, as DNA: TGCAGTGCAACAGCTTGGGAGACCCAGTACTTC. It codes for CSATAWETQYF.